The present T cell receptor beta chain was sequenced within a study of identical twins. Whole-study results and caveats: Beta out-of-frame twin sharing showed a weaker excess.

Using its own MiXCR run on the 5' RACE reads, TCRdb lists one record per CDR3 protein. This table has hundreds of thousands of distinct CDR3 sequences, roughly 20% appearing once. Remarks on this clonotype: Its antigen is unknown.

These same records also appear under a second study, on T cells expressing NK-cell markers. That paper adds: Seven donors tested HCMV-seropositive and one tested seronegative among the eight sequenced. In a group of several donors, dominant NKG2C+ clonotypes represented about 1.0-7.5% of CD8+ T cells.

Sequenced input: PBMCs. The TCR was taken from a woman aged 18-29 years in good health.

CDR3 residues: CASSVGSLEGANVLTF. CDR3 DNA: TGTGCCAGCAGCGTAGGGAGTCTAGAGGGGGCCAACGTCCTGACTTTC. The gene calls are TRBV9 and TRBJ2-6; D is ambiguous. Looked up from germline, CDR1 is SGDLS and CDR2 is YYNGEE. This CDR3 comprises 16 residues. V lost 0 bases, J lost 4 bases, and 11 bases lay in between.